These 14 T cell receptor beta chains came from one sample sequenced in a study of CD8 T cells in ankylosing spondylitis. Each CDR3 protein is one row after TCRdb ran MiXCR on the 5' RACE reads. The data hold 200,000 to 250,000 distinct CDR3 sequences, with over 9.5% observed a single time. The sequenced material came from blood, either unsorted or a sorted T cell fraction (not recorded which). The receptor source for this set is a male donor with ankylosing spondylitis or in good health (not recorded which).

This clonotype came up a few times. CDR3 DNA sequence: TGTGCCAGCAGTCCCTTTCCGAAGGGTTCTCCCTACGAGCAGTACTTC. The encoded protein is CASSPFPKGSPYEQYF. The gene calls are TRBV27 and TRBJ2-7, with unresolved D. The CDR3 contains 16 residues. Deletions cut 5 bases from V and 2 bases from J, with 19 bases between. Per germline, CDR1 MNHEY and CDR2 SMNVEV (reference sequence).

This chain's CDR3 is CASSPPRLNTGELFF. For the CDR3, the DNA is TGTGCCAGCAGTCCCCCCCGACTGAACACCGGGGAGCTGTTTTTT. This rearrangement joins TRBV6-2 or TRBV6-3 to TRBJ2-2, with D unresolved. The CDR3 totals 15 residues. V lost 5 bases to trimming and J lost 1 base, with 11 bases between them. Germline-derived CDR1 and CDR2 are MNHEY and SVGEGT.

This clonotype was observed many times. This sequence joins TRBV28 and TRBJ1-4; a possible D gene is TRBD1 (5 bases). Germline values: CDR1 MDHEN, CDR2 SYDVKM. This CDR3 spans 14 amino acids. V was cut by 4 bases and J by 5 bases, with 11 bases left in between. CDR3 amino acids: CASSSSGRNEKLFF. In DNA form, the CDR3 reads TGTGCCAGCAGTTCGTCGGGGCGAAATGAAAAACTGTTTTTT.

This clonotype occurred many times. This rearrangement joins TRBV6-1 to TRBJ2-1; 11 nucleotides align to TRBD2. CDR1 and CDR2 from the germline V gene are MNHNS and SASEGT. The CDR3 totals 15 residues. Trimming took 6 bases from V and 3 from J; bases not matched to a gene: 4. CDR3 residues: CASSPGLAVYNEQFF. The CDR3 nucleotides are TGTGCCAGCAGCCCGGGACTAGCGGTCTACAATGAGCAGTTCTTC.

This clonotype has ten or more counts. V gene TRBV6-1 combines with J gene TRBJ2-3; 8 nucleotides line up with TRBD1. CDR3 length: 15 residues. V lost 4 bases to trimming and J lost 6 bases; unmatched junction nucleotides: 9. Per the germline V gene, CDR1 is MNHNS and CDR2 is SASEGT. The CDR3 protein is CASSAQGASSDTQYF. CDR3 sequence (DNA): TGTGCCAGCAGTGCCCAGGGGGCGTCGAGCGATACGCAGTATTTT.

This clonotype was seen only a few times. The V gene is TRBV12-3 or TRBV12-4, the J gene TRBJ1-6; D is undetermined. V gave up 7 bases and J gave up 7 bases, with 17 bases separating them. This CDR3 comprises 15 residues. This CDR3 is CASNPAPASNSPLHF. DNA of the CDR3: TGTGCCAGCAACCCGGCGCCAGCATCAAATTCACCCCTCCACTTT.

This clonotype was counted at least ten times. This chain connects TRBV5-1 to TRBJ2-3; D is undetermined. In germline, CDR1 is SGHRS, CDR2 YFSETQ. CDR3 length: 14 amino acids. V was clipped by 4 bases and J by 6 bases, with 15 bases between them. Here the CDR3 DNA reads TGCGCCAGCAGCCCGGACCCTGTCGTCGATACGCAGTATTTT. It is translated as CASSPDPVVDTQYF.

The sample holds a few counts of this clonotype. The gene calls are TRBV5-1 and TRBJ2-1; D possibly matches TRBD1 or TRBD2 (5 bases each). CDR3 length: 18 residues. Trimming removed 2 bases from V and 4 bases from J, with 22 bases in between. Germline V gives CDR1 SGHRS, CDR2 YFSETQ. The CDR3 nucleotides are TGCGCCAGCAGCTTCAGGCAGGGTGAGGGTGTGGTATACAATGAGCAGTTCTTC. Its protein is CASSFRQGEGVVYNEQFF. Filled out from reference TRBV5-1 and TRBJ2-1, the complete variable domain reads KAGVTQTPRYLIKTRGQQVTLSCSPISGHRSVSWYQQTPGQGLQFLFEYFSETQRNKGNFPGRFSGRQFSNSRSEMNVSTLELGDSALYLCASSFRQGEGVVYNEQFFGPGTRLTVL.

The sample holds many counts of this clonotype. The chain couples TRBV20-1 to TRBJ1-1, with D possibly matching TRBD1 (6 bases). The CDR3 loop spans 13 amino acids. Trimming took off 5 bases at V and 5 bases at J, with 15 bases between the two ends. CDR1 and CDR2 (germline): DFQATT, SNEGSKA (reference sequence). The CDR3 reads CSAPLGGRTEAFF. The CDR3 DNA reads TGCAGTGCTCCCTTGGGGGGCAGGACTGAAGCTTTCTTT.

This clonotype came up many times. CDR3: CASSLVDSYNEQFF. CDR3 in DNA: TGTGCCAGCAGCTTAGTTGACAGCTACAATGAGCAGTTCTTC. This rearrangement joins TRBV7-2 to TRBJ2-1; maybe TRBD1 (5 bases). CDR1 SGHTA and CDR2 FQGNSA come from the germline V gene. The CDR3 runs 14 residues. V shed 1 base and J shed 3 bases, with 7 bases lying between them.

A few counts support this clonotype. The chain recombines TRBV5-6 with TRBJ1-5; D unclear. Looked up from germline, CDR1 is SGHDT and CDR2 is YYEEEE. Between the trimmed V and J ends, which lost 0 bases and 2 bases, there was a span of 9 bases. CDR3 length: 15 residues. The CDR3 here is CASSLASARNQPQHF. The CDR3 DNA follows: TGTGCCAGCAGCTTGGCGTCGGCTCGCAATCAGCCCCAGCATTTT.

The chain employs TRBV5-1 and TRBJ2-3; D perhaps matches TRBD1 (6 bases). Trimming cost V 0 bases and J 2 bases, with 10 bases left between them. The length of the CDR3 is 15 residues. CDR1 is SGHRS, CDR2 YFSETQ, per germline. CDR3 sequence (DNA): TGCGCCAGCAGCTTGGGACAGGTAGACACAGATACGCAGTATTTT. Protein sequence: CASSLGQVDTDTQYF.

This rearrangement joins TRBV3-1 to TRBJ2-7, with D perhaps TRBD1 or TRBD2 (5 bases each). Germline V gives CDR1 LGHDT, CDR2 YNNKEL (reference sequence). Trimming removed 4 bases at V and 3 bases at J, with 10 bases between. The CDR3 loop spans 13 amino acids. CDR3 DNA: TGTGCCAGCAGCCGGGACCCCAACTACGAGCAGTACTTC. Protein sequence: CASSRDPNYEQYF.

This clonotype showed up many times. The chain carries TRBV20-1 and TRBJ1-1, with no clear D. Germline CDR1 is DFQATT and CDR2 is SNEGSKA (reference sequence). CDR3 length: 13 residues. V lost 0 bases and J 8 bases, leaving 13 bases between the germline ends. The CDR3 loop reads CSARDPGEEEAFF. The CDR3 nucleotides read TGCAGTGCTAGAGATCCTGGAGAGGAGGAAGCTTTCTTT.